This T cell receptor beta chain came from a study of metastatic and nonmetastatic thyroid tumors. About the research overall: Repertoire data that came from the blood and tumor or nodule tissue of malignant and benign thyroid patients were compared. The study, taken as a whole, reports: Across blood and tumor, TCR beta diversity in malignant thyroid tumors was reportedly significantly higher than in benign nodules.

The V gene lost 5 bases and the J gene lost 4 bases, with 11 bases spanning the gap. The CDR3 is 13 residues long. The germline V gene has CDR1 SGHAT and CDR2 FQNNGV. This clone was detected many times. Its antigen is as yet unknown. All patients were treatment-naive before thyroid surgery. In the original processing: Variation in CDR3 across clinicopathological groups served as the basis for constructing a distant-metastasis classifier in papillary thyroid cancer. TCRdb ran MiXCR on the PCR reads. None of the V and J calls come from the authors' own analysis; TCRdb made them. This table holds some 33,000 clones, roughly 7.1% found once.

This receptor was identified in a female donor with papillary thyroid cancer or a benign thyroid nodule (not recorded which). Some clones in this sample may be carry-over from other donors' samples. Sequenced: blood. The J gene is TRBJ2-5, the V gene TRBV11-2; D may correspond to TRBD1 or TRBD2 (6 bases each). CDR3 region: CASSRGGRETQYF. The CDR3 nucleotides read TGTGCCAGCAGCCGAGGGGGGAGAGAGACCCAGTACTTC. Together with reference TRBV11-2 and TRBJ2-5, the CDR3 gives the full variable domain: EAGVAQSPRYKIIEKRQSVAFWCNPISGHATLYWYQQILGQGPKLLIQFQNNGVVDDSQLPKDRFSAERLKGVDSTLKIQPAKLEDSAVYLCASSRGGRETQYFGPGTRLLVL.